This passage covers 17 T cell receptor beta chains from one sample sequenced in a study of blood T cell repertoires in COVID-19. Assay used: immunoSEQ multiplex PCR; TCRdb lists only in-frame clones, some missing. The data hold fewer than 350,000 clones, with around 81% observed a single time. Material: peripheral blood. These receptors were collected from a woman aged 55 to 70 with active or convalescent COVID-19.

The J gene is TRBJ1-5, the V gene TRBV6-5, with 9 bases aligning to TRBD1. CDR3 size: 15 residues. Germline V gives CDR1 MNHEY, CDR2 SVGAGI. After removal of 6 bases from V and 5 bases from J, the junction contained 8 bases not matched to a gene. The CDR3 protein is CASRLGTGPYQPQHF. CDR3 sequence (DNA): TGTGCCAGCAGGCTTGGGACAGGGCCCTATCAGCCCCAGCATTTT.

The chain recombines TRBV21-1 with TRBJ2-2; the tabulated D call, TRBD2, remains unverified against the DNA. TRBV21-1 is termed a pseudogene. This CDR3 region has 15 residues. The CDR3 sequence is CASSKILRAWGELFF. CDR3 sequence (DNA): TGTGCCAGCAGCAAAATCCTGAGGGCTTGGGGGGAGCTGTTTTTT.

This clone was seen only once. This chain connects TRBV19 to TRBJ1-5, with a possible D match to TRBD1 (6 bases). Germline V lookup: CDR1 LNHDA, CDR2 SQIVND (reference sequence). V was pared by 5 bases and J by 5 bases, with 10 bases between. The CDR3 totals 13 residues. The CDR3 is CASSPQGDQPQHF. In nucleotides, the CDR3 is TGTGCCAGTAGTCCACAGGGAGATCAGCCCCAGCATTTT. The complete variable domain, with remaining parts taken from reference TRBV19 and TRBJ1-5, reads DGGITQSPKYLFRKEGQNVTLSCEQNLNHDAMYWYRQDPGQGLRLIYYSQIVNDFQKGDIAEGYSVSREKKESFPLTVTSAQKNPTAFYLCASSPQGDQPQHFGDGTRLSIL.

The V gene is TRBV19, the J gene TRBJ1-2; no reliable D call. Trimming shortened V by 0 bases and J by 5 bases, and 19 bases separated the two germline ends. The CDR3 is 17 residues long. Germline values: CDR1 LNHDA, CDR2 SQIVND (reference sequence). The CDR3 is CASSIDPVWELGYGYTF. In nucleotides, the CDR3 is TGTGCCAGTAGTATAGATCCGGTGTGGGAGTTGGGGTATGGCTACACCTTC.

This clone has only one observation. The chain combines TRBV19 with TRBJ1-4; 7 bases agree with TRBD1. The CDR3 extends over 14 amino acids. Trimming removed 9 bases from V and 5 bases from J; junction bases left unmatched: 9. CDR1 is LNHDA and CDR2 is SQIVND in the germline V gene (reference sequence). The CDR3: CASRTGDGNEKLFF. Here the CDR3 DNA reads TGTGCCAGCCGTACAGGGGATGGAAATGAAAAACTGTTTTTT.

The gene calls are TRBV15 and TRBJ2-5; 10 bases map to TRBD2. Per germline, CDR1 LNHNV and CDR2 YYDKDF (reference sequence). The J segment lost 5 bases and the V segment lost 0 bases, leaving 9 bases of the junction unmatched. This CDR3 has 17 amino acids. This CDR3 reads CATSRDQPAGGLETQYF. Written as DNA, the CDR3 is TGTGCCACCAGCAGAGATCAGCCAGCGGGGGGGCTGGAGACCCAGTACTTC.

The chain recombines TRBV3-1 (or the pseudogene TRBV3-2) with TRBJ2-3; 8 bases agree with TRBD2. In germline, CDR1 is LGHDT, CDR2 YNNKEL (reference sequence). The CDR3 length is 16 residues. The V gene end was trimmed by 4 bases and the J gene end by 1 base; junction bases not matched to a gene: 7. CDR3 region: CASSLAGGAGTDTQYF. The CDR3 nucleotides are TGTGCCAGCAGCCTCGCCGGGGGGGCCGGCACAGATACGCAGTATTTT.

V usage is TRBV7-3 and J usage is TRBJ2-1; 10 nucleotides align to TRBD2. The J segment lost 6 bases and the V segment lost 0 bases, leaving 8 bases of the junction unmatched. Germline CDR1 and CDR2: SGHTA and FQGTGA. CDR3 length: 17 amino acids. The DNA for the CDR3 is TGTGCCAGCAGCTTAACCCCGGTGTCTAGCGGGGGCAATGAGCAGTTCTTC. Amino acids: CASSLTPVSSGGNEQFF. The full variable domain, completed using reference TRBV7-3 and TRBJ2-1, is GAGVSQTPSNKVTEKGKYVELRCDPISGHTALYWYRQSLGQGPEFLIYFQGTGAADDSGLPNDRFFAVRPEGSVSTLKIQRTERGDSAVYLCASSLTPVSSGGNEQFFGPGTRLTVL.

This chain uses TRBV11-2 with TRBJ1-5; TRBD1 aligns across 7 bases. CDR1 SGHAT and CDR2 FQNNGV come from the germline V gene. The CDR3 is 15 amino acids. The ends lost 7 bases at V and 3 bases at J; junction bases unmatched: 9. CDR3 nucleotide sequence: TGTGCCAGCACCACAGACAGGGCCATCAATCAGCCCCAGCATTTT. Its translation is CASTTDRAINQPQHF.

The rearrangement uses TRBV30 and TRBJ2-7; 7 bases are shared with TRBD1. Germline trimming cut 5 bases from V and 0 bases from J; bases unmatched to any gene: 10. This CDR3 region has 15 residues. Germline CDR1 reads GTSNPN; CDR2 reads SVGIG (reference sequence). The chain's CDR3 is CAWGGQAGSSYEQYF. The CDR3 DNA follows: TGTGCCTGGGGAGGACAGGCTGGTAGCTCCTACGAGCAGTACTTC.

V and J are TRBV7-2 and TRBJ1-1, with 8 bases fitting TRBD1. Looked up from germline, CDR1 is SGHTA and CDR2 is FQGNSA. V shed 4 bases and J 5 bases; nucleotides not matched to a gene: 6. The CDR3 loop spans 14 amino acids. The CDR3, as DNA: TGTGCCAGCAGCTGGACAGGGATGAGAACTGAAGCTTTCTTT. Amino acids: CASSWTGMRTEAFF. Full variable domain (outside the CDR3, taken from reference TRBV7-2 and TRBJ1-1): GAGVSQSPSNKVTEKGKDVELRCDPISGHTALYWYRQSLGQGLEFLIYFQGNSAPDKSGLPSDRFSAERTGGSVSTLTIQRTQQEDSAVYLCASSWTGMRTEAFFGQGTRLTVV.

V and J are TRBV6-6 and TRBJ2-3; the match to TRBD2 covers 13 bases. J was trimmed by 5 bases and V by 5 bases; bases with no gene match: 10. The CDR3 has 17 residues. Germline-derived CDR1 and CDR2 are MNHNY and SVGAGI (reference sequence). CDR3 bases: TGTGCCAGCAGTCCTACTGGGACTAGCGGGGCCGGAGATACGCAGTATTTT. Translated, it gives CASSPTGTSGAGDTQYF.

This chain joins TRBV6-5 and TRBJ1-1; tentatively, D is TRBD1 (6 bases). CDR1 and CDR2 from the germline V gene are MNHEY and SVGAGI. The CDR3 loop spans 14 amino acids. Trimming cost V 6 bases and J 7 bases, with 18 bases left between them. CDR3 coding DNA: TGTGCCAGCAGGAGAGAGATGACAGGAAATGAAGCTTTCTTT. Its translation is CASRREMTGNEAFF.

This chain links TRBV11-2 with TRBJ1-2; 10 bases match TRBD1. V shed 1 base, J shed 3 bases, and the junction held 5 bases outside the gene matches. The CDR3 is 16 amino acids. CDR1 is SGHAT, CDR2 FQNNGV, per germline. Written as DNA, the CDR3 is TGTGCCAGCAGCTTAGCTACGGGGACAGGGGACTATGGCTACACCTTC. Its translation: CASSLATGTGDYGYTF.

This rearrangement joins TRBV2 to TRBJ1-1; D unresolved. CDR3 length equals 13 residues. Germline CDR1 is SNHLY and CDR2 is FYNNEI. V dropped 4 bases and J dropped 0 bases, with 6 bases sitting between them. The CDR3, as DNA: TGTGCCAGCAGTGGCGGGGTGAACACTGAAGCTTTCTTT. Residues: CASSGGVNTEAFF. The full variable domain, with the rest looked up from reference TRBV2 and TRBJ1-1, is EPEVTQTPSHQVTQMGQEVILRCVPISNHLYFYWYRQILGQKVEFLVSFYNNEISEKSEIFDDQFSVERPDGSNFTLKIRSTKLEDSAMYFCASSGGVNTEAFFGQGTRLTVV.

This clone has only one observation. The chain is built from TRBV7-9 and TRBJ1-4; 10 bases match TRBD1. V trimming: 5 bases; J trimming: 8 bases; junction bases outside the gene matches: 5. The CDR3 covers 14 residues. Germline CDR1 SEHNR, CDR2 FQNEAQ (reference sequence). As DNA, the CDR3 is TGTGCCAGCAGCGGGACAGGGGCCGGGGAAAAACTGTTTTTT. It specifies CASSGTGAGEKLFF.

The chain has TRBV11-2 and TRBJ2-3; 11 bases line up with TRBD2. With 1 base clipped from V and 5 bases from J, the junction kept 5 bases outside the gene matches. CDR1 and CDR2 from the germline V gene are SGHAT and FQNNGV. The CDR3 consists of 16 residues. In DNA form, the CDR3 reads TGTGCCAGCAGCTTAGCGACTAGCGGGGCGGGAGATACGCAGTATTTT. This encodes CASSLATSGAGDTQYF.